This T cell receptor beta chain was captured by sequencing in a study of early T cells in non-severe SARS-CoV-2 infection. Whole-study context: Sequencing of bulk RNA from unsorted whole blood was done, without chain pairing.

This clonotype has a count of ten or more. TCRdb analysed the 5' RACE reads with MiXCR anew, one entry per CDR3 protein. The table includes about 48,000 distinct CDR3 sequences, around 7.7% detected once. Sequenced input: whole blood. This clonotype originated in an adult who was a healthcare worker with PCR-confirmed SARS-CoV-2 infection or an uninfected control (not recorded which).

The CDR3 coding sequence is TGTGCCAGCAGTCCTAGCAGAGGTTATAATTCACCCCTCCACTTT. This translates into CASSPSRGYNSPLHF. The chain carries TRBV27 and TRBJ1-6; D not resolved. Germline V lookup: CDR1 MNHEY, CDR2 SMNVEV (reference sequence). V was trimmed by 5 bases and J by 4 bases, leaving 12 bases between them. The CDR3 totals 15 residues.